This T cell receptor beta chain derives from a study of blood T cell repertoires in COVID-19. Overall study: Acute and convalescent COVID-19 samples came from the United States, Italy and Spain. PBMCs, B-cell-depleted T cells, or T cells were the source of the cDNA or gDNA that made up the material.

V shed 5 bases and J 11 bases; nucleotides not matched to a gene: 12. The CDR3 covers 14 residues. The germline CDR1 and CDR2 sequences are LNHDA and SQIVND (reference sequence). Produced via immunoSEQ multiplex PCR; TCRdb's table is partial and in-frame only. This table holds approximately 140,000 clones, more than 80% found once. The source of this sequence is an elderly woman in a cohort sampled during active or convalescent COVID-19. The chain recombines TRBV19 with TRBJ1-1; TRBD1 matches at 9 bases. The sample consisted of peripheral blood. CDR3 amino acids: CASSGQGLILNAFF. The CDR3 DNA follows: TGTGCCAGTAGTGGACAGGGGTTAATTTTGAATGCTTTCTTT. Complete variable domain (other parts from reference TRBV19 and TRBJ1-1): DGGITQSPKYLFRKEGQNVTLSCEQNLNHDAMYWYRQDPGQGLRLIYYSQIVNDFQKGDIAEGYSVSREKKESFPLTVTSAQKNPTAFYLCASSGQGLILNAFFGQGTRLTVV.